This T cell receptor (beta chain) was found in a study of T-cell reconstitution after alpha-beta-depleted transplantation in children. Findings and caveats of the study: Several hundred graft clones that had expanded were reportedly the source of alpha-beta T cells about two months after transplant. Newly made T cells mostly supplied T-cell counts and diversity one year after transplant. Some patients' high day-60 TCRbeta diversity was traced to surviving recipient T cells and thymic progenitors.

Researchers prepared the TCRbeta library using unique molecular identifiers, the study reports. Via MiXCR, TCRdb re-called the PCR reads, giving one row per CDR3 protein. The table records about 300,000 distinct CDR3 sequences, about a tenth of them present only once. Trimming removed 3 bases at V and 4 bases at J, with 7 bases between. From germline, CDR1 is SEHNR and CDR2 FQNEAQ (reference sequence). The CDR3 sequence is 13 residues long. This clonotype showed up many times. Its specificity is unknown. The clonotype was recovered from a boy under three years old with acute myeloid leukemia, due to receive a stem cell transplant. The specimen was PBMCs, collected before TCRalphabeta/CD19-depleted stem cell transplant. This sequence joins TRBV7-9 and TRBJ1-5; tentative D call: TRBD1 (6 bases). CDR3 sequence: CASSFGQNQPQHF. In DNA form, the CDR3 reads TGTGCCAGCAGCTTTGGACAGAATCAGCCCCAGCATTTT.